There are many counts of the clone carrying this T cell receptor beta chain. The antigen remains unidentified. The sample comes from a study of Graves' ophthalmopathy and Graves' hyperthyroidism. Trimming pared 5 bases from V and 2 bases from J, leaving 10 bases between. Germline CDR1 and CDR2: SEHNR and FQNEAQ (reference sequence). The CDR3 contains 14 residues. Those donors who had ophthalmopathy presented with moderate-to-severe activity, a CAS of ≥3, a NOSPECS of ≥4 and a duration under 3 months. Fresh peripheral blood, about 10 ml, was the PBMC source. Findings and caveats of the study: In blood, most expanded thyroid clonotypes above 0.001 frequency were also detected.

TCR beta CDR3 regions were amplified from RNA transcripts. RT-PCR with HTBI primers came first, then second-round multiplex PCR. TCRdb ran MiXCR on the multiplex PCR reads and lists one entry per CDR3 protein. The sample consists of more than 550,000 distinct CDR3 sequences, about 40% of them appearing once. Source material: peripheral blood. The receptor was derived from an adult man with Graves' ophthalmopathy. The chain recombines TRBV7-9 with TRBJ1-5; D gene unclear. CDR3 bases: TGTGCCAGCAGCCCCTCGAACCGCAATCAGCCCCAGCATTTT. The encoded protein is CASSPSNRNQPQHF.